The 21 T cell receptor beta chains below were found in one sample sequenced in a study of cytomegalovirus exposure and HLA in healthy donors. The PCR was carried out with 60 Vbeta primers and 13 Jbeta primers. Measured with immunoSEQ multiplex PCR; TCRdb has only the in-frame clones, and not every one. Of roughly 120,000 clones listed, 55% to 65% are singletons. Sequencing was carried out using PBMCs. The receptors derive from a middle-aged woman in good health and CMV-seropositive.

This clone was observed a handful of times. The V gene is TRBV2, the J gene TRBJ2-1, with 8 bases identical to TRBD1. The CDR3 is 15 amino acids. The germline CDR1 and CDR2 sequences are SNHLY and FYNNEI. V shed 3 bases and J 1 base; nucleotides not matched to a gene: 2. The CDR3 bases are TGTGCCAGCAGTGAGTGGGACAGGTCCTACAATGAGCAGTTCTTC. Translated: CASSEWDRSYNEQFF.

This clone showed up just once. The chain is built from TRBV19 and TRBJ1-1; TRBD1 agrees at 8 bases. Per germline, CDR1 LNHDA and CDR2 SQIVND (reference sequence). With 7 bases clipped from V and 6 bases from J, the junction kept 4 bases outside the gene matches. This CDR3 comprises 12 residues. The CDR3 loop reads CASIQGASEAFF. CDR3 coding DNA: TGTGCCAGTATTCAGGGGGCCTCTGAAGCTTTCTTT.

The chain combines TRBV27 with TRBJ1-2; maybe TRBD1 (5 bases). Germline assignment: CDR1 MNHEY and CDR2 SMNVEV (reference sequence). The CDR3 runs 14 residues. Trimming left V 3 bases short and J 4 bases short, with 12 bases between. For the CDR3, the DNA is TGTGCCAGCAGTTTGGGGCTGGGACTCTATGGCTACACCTTC. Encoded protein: CASSLGLGLYGYTF.

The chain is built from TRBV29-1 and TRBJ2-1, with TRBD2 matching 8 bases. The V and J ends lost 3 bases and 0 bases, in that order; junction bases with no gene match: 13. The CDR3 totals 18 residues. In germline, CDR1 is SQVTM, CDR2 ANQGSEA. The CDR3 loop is CSVDWVSGMVLSYNEQFF. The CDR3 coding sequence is TGCAGCGTTGATTGGGTTAGCGGGATGGTTCTCTCCTACAATGAGCAGTTCTTC.

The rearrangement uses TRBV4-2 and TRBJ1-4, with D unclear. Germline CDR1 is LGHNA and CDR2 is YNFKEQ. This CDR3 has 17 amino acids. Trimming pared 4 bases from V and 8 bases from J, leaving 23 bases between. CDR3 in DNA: TGTGCCAGCAGCCCCCGTACTGGAGGGAAGGAACGAGAAAAACTGTTTTTT. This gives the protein CASSPRTGGKEREKLFF.

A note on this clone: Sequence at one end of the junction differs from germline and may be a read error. For the CDR3, the DNA is TGTTCCAGCAGCTTAAGGGACAGGTCTACTAACTATGGCTACACCTTC. This gives the protein CSSSLRDRSTNYGYTF. This chain uses TRBV7-9 with TRBJ1-2, with TRBD1 identical over 8 bases. This CDR3 has 16 residues. Per germline, CDR1 SEHNR and CDR2 FQNEAQ (reference sequence).

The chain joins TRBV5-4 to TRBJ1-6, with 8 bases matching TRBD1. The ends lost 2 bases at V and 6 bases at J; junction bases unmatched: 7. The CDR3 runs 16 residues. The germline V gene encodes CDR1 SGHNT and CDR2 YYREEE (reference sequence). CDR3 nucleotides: TGTGCCAGCAGCTTTCATTCAGGGGGCGGTAATTCACCCCTCCACTTT. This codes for CASSFHSGGGNSPLHF. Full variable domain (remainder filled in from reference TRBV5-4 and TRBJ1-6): ETGVTQSPTHLIKTRGQQVTLRCSSQSGHNTVSWYQQALGQGPQFIFQYYREEENGRGNFPPRFSGLQFPNYSSELNVNALELDDSALYLCASSFHSGGGNSPLHFGNGTRLTVT.

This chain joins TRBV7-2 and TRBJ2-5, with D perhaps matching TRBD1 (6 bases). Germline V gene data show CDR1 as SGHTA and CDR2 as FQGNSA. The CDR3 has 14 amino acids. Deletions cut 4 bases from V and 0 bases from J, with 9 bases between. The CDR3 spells CASSSWDNQETQYF. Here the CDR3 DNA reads TGTGCCAGCAGCTCCTGGGACAACCAAGAGACCCAGTACTTC.

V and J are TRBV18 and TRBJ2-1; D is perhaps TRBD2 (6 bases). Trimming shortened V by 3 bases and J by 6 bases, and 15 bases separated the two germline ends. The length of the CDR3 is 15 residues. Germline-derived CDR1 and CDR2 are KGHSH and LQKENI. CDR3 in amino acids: CASSPKGGSSNEQFF. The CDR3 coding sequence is TGTGCCAGCTCACCCAAAGGAGGGAGTTCCAATGAGCAGTTCTTC.

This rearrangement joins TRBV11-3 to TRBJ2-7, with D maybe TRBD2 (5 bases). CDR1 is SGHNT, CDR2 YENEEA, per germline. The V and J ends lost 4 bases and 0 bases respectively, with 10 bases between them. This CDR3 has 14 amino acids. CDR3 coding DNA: TGTGCCAGCAGCTCAGCGGCCAGCTCCTACGAGCAGTACTTC. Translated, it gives CASSSAASSYEQYF.

The CDR3 loop reads CASSSQLAYPRNEQYF. CDR3 in DNA: TGTGCCAGCAGTTCCCAACTAGCGTACCCTAGAAACGAGCAGTACTTC. The genes are TRBV28 and TRBJ2-7; 7 nucleotides agree with TRBD2. The CDR3 totals 16 residues. Germline trimming cut 4 bases from V and 5 bases from J; bases unmatched to any gene: 14. The germline gives CDR1 MDHEN, CDR2 SYDVKM.

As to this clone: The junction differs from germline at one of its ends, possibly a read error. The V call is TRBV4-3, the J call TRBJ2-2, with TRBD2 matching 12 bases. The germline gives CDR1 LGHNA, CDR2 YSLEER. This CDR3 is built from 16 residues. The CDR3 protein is CASSQDGLAGTGGLFF. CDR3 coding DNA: TGCGCCAGCAGCCAAGATGGACTAGCGGGGACCGGGGGGCTGTTTTTT.

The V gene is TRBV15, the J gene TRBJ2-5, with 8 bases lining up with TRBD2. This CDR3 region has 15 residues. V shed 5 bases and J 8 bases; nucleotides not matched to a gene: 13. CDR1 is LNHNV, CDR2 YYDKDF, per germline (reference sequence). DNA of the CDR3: TGTGCCACCAGCCTAGTTCCCGGGACTAGTTTTACCCAGTACTTC. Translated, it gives CATSLVPGTSFTQYF. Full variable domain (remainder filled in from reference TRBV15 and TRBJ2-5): DAMVIQNPRYQVTQFGKPVTLSCSQTLNHNVMYWYQQKSSQAPKLLFHYYDKDFNNEADTPDNFQSRRPNTSFCFLDIRSPGLGDTAMYLCATSLVPGTSFTQYFGPGTRLLVL.

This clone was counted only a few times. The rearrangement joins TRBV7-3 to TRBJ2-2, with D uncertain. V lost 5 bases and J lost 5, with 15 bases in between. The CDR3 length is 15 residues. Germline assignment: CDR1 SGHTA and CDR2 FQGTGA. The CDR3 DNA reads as TGTGCCAGCAGCGCCGAGCCTCGAGGTACCGGGGAGCTGTTTTTT. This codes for CASSAEPRGTGELFF.

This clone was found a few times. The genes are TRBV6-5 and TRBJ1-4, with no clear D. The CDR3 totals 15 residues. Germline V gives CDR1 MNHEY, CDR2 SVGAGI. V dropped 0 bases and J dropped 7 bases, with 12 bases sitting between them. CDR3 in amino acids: CASSYSGVISEKLFF. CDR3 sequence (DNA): TGTGCCAGCAGTTACTCAGGAGTTATAAGTGAAAAACTGTTTTTT.

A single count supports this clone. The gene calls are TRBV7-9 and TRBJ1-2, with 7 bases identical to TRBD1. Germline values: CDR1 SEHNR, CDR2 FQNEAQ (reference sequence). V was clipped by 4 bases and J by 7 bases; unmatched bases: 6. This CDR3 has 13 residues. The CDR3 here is CASSSRDRSGYTF. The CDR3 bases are TGTGCCAGCAGCTCCCGGGACAGATCTGGCTACACCTTC. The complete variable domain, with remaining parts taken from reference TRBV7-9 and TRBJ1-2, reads DTGVSQNPRHKITKRGQNVTFRCDPISEHNRLYWYRQTLGQGPEFLTYFQNEAQLEKSRLLSDRFSAERPKGSFSTLEIQRTEQGDSAMYLCASSSRDRSGYTFGSGTRLTVV.

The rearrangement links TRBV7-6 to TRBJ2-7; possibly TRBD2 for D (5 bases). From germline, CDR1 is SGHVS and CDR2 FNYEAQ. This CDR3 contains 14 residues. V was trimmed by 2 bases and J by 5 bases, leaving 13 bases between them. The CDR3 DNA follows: TGTGCCAGCAGCTTACCCCCCGGCGGGCACGAGCAGTACTTC. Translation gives CASSLPPGGHEQYF. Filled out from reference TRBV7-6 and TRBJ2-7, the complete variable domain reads GAGVSQSPRYKVTKRGQDVALRCDPISGHVSLYWYRQALGQGPEFLTYFNYEAQQDKSGLPNDRFSAERPEGSISTLTIQRTEQRDSAMYRCASSLPPGGHEQYFGPGTRLTVT.

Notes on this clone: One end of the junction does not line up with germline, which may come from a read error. Here the CDR3 reads CSSSTSDQGVRDTEAFF. The DNA for the CDR3 is TGTTCCAGCAGCACGTCCGACCAAGGGGTTAGGGACACTGAAGCTTTCTTT. This chain links TRBV7-9 with TRBJ1-1, with a tentative D call TRBD1 (5 bases). Germline V CDR1 and CDR2: SEHNR, FQNEAQ (reference sequence). This CDR3 has 17 amino acids.

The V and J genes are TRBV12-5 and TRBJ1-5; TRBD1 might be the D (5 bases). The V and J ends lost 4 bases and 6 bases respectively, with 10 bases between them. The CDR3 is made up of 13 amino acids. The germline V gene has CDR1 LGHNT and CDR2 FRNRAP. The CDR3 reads CASGSKGLQPQHF. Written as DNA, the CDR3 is TGTGCTAGTGGTTCGAAGGGGCTTCAGCCCCAGCATTTT.

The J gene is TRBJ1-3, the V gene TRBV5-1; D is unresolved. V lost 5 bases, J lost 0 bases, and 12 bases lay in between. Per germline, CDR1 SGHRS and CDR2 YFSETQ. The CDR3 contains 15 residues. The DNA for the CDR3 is TGCGCCAGCAGGCTTGGAGGAGTCTCTGGAAACACCATATATTTT. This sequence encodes CASRLGGVSGNTIYF.

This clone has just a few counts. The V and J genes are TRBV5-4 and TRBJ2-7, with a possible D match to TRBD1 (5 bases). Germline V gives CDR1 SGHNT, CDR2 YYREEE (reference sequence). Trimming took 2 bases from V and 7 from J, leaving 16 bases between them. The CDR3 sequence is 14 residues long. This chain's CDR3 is CASSFAGLASEQYF. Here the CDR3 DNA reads TGTGCCAGCAGCTTTGCAGGGCTCGCCTCGGAGCAGTACTTC.